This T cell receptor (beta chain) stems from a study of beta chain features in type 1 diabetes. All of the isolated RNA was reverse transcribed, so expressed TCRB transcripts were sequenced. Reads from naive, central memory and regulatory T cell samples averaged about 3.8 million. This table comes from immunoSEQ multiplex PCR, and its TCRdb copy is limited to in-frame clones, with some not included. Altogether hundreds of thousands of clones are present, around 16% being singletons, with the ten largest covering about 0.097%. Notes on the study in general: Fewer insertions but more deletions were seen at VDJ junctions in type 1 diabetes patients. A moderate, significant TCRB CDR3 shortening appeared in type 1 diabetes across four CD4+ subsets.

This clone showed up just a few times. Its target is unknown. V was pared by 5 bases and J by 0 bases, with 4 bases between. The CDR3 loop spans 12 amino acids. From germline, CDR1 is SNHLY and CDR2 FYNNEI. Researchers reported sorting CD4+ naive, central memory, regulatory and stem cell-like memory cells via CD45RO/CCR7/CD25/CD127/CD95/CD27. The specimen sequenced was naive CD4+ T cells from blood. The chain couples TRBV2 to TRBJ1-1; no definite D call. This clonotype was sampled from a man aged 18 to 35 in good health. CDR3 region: CASSFLNTEAFF. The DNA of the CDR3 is TGTGCCAGCAGTTTTTTGAACACTGAAGCTTTCTTT. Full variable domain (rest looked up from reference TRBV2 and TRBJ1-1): EPEVTQTPSHQVTQMGQEVILRCVPISNHLYFYWYRQILGQKVEFLVSFYNNEISEKSEIFDDQFSVERPDGSNFTLKIRSTKLEDSAMYFCASSFLNTEAFFGQGTRLTVV.